This is a list of T cell receptor beta chains from one sample in a study of identical twins. TCRdb ran MiXCR on the 5' RACE reads and lists one entry per CDR3 protein. This sample has some 320,000 distinct CDR3 sequences, with roughly an eighth found just once. These data were likewise used in another study, on yellow fever vaccine responses in identical twins.

Sequencing used CD8+ T cells sorted from blood. These receptors originate from a woman aged 18-29 years in good health. CDR3s include the opening cysteine and the closing phenylalanine or tryptophan. A D gene is named only where the DNA matches it firmly. Clone size is shown for a subset of rows, as once, few, many or a class of expanded clone.

V	size	D	J	DNA	CDR3
TRBV10-3	-	-	TRBJ2-3	TGTGCCATCAGTGAGTCGAGAGATAGCGCAGATACGCAGTATTTT	CAISESRDSADTQYF
TRBV7-6	-	TRBD1	TRBJ1-1	TGTGCCAGCAGCTTCGGGACAGAGAACACTGAAGCTTTCTTT	CASSFGTENTEAFF
TRBV11-1	-	-	TRBJ2-5	TGTGCCAGCAGCTTAGTGGTACTGTGGGGCAGGAGCTCACGGGAGACCCAGTACTTC	CASSLVVLWGRSSRETQYF
TRBV12-3/TRBV12-4	-	TRBD2	TRBJ2-1	TGTGCCAGCAGTTCGGGGGGACTAGCGGGCTACAATGAGCAGTTCTTC	CASSSGGLAGYNEQFF
TRBV7-6	-	-	TRBJ2-1	TGTGCCAGCAGCCTTACAGGGGGCGGGGGGGATGAGCAGTTCTTC	CASSLTGGGGDEQFF
TRBV6-1	few	TRBD2	TRBJ2-3	TGTGCCAGCAGCCCACTAGCGGCCCATCCGGATACGCAGTATTTT	CASSPLAAHPDTQYF
TRBV6-2/TRBV6-3	few	-	TRBJ1-1	TGTGCCAGCAGTTACTCGGGGGCGTGGACTGAAGCTTTCTTT	CASSYSGAWTEAFF
TRBV27	-	TRBD1	TRBJ1-4	TGTGCCAGCAGTGCGACAGGGGTAAATGAAAAACTGTTTTTT	CASSATGVNEKLFF
TRBV2	few	-	TRBJ2-7	TGTGCCAGCAGTGCGAGGAACTACGAGCAGTACTTC	CASSARNYEQYF
TRBV27	-	TRBD1	TRBJ2-7	TGTGCCAGCAGTCCCCGTATGGACAGGGGCCACGAGCAGTACTTC	CASSPRMDRGHEQYF
TRBV6-5	few	-	TRBJ2-7	TGTGCCAGCAGTTACTCAGTCCTCGGCAGGGCAAGCGAGCAGTACTTC	CASSYSVLGRASEQYF
TRBV4-1	few	-	TRBJ2-2	TGCGCCAGCAGCCAGGGGGGGGCTAGCGCCTTAACGAACACCGGGGAGCTGTTTTTT	CASSQGGASALTNTGELFF
TRBV28	few	TRBD2	TRBJ2-5	TGTGCCAGCAGTTCCCGGGAGGAAGGGACCCAGTACTTC	CASSSREEGTQYF
TRBV7-9	few	-	TRBJ2-5	TGTGCCAGCAGCTTAGTGGCAGGGGCCGGAGAGACCCAGTACTTC	CASSLVAGAGETQYF
TRBV7-8	many	-	TRBJ2-3	TGTGCCAGCAGCTCTGCCGCCGGCGGGACGGGAGATACGCAGTATTTT	CASSSAAGGTGDTQYF
TRBV28	few	TRBD1	TRBJ2-7	TGTGCCAGCAGTTTACCCGAACAGGGGCCCCGATCCTACGAGCAGTACTTC	CASSLPEQGPRSYEQYF
TRBV19	few	-	TRBJ2-1	TGTGCCAGTAGTATAGACGGGCTTTACAATGAGCAGTTCTTC	CASSIDGLYNEQFF
TRBV28	few	-	TRBJ2-7	TGTGCCAGCAGTTTATTGGAGGGGGTTACCTACGAGCAGTACTTC	CASSLLEGVTYEQYF
TRBV7-9	few	-	TRBJ2-3	TGTGCCAGCAGCCAATATCAGCCCAGCACAGATACGCAGTATTTT	CASSQYQPSTDTQYF
TRBV4-1	-	TRBD2	TRBJ2-7	TGCGCCAGCAGTCCCGGGACTAGTCCCTACGAGCAGTACTTC	CASSPGTSPYEQYF
TRBV6-1	few	-	TRBJ2-1	TGTGCCAGCAGCCCAACGTACAGGTACAATGAGCAGTTCTTC	CASSPTYRYNEQFF
TRBV28	few	TRBD2	TRBJ2-1	TGTGCCAGCAGTTTGGCTAGCGGGCGCAGTGACAATGAGCAGTTCTTC	CASSLASGRSDNEQFF
TRBV9	many	TRBD2	TRBJ2-5	TGTGCCAGCAGCGTAGGTTTGGCTAGCGGAGACCAAGAGACCCAGTACTTC	CASSVGLASGDQETQYF
TRBV6-1	-	TRBD2	TRBJ2-1	TGTGCCACCCGTCCTAGCGGGAACTACAATGAGCAGTTCTTC	CATRPSGNYNEQFF
TRBV6-2/TRBV6-3	few	-	TRBJ2-1	TGTGCCAGCAGGGGAACTAGATTACAGGAGGAGTTCTACAATGAGCAGTTCTTC	CASRGTRLQEEFYNEQFF
TRBV11-2	-	-	TRBJ2-1	TGTGCCAGCAGCTGGGGACTTACAGAGGCCCTAAGCTCCTACAATGAGCAGTTCTTC	CASSWGLTEALSSYNEQFF
TRBV7-6	few	TRBD1	TRBJ2-5	TGTGCCAGCAGCTTAGTTATCCAGGGGGCACGAGAGACCCAGTACTTC	CASSLVIQGARETQYF
TRBV29-1	-	TRBD1	TRBJ2-7	TGCAGCGTTGAAGTTACAGGGGAGAGCTCCTACGAGCAGTACTTC	CSVEVTGESSYEQYF